Reported below is one T cell receptor (beta chain). Its antigen specificity is not known. Qualities for individual bases were not recorded, and no much larger clone is one base off. The data belong to a study of CD4 T cells in relation to SARS-CoV-2 and coronaviruses (dated by TCRdb to about 2021). For context, the study as a whole: In the ViraFEST assay, PBMCs were grown with antigen for roughly 10 days, and TCR beta CDR3s were then sequenced to identify antigen-specific clonal expansions. An HIV-1 Nef peptide pool or a no-peptide culture served as the negative reference condition. HLA restriction was mapped for shared crossreactive spike epitopes using patient-derived lymphoblastoid cell lines. Memory CD4+ T cell crossreactivity between SARS-CoV-2 and common cold coronavirus spike proteins was assessed at the TCR clonotype level in the study. The Adaptive Biotechnologies TCR-sequencing kit was used to sequence samples from three pre-COVID donors and the naive versus memory experiments, while other data came from Illumina-based sequencing. A different TCR-beta assay, based on Illumina, was used to sequence expansion assays from other donors in the study.

The CDR3, from cysteine to phenylalanine, totals 12 residues. The retained sequence is limited to the CDR3, 36 bases, with the frame set at the first base. The V and J ends are trimmed by 5 bases and 4 bases, leaving 8 bases between them. CD4+ T cells from unexposed donors were collected before the COVID-19 pandemic (2011-2018). The EasySep CD4+ T cell isolation kit was used to isolate CD4+ T cells once the cultures had run for more than 8 days. As cell numbers permitted, CD4+ T cells from unexposed donors were tested for reactivity to SARS-CoV-2 S and N and to four common cold coronavirus spike pools. Each well received a few million PBMCs, cultured in IMDM supplemented with roughly 4.9% human AB serum and around 9 IU/ml IL-2. Half of the culture medium was replaced with fresh IL-2-containing medium on days 3 and 7. Triplicate replicate wells were generally used for each peptide culture condition. The leukapheresis product used for the unexposed donors was purchased from a commercial source. Ficoll-Paque PLUS gradient centrifugation was used to isolate PBMCs from either whole blood or leukapheresis product. The PBMCs went either fresh into the expansion assay or into cryopreservation at -140 degrees C. The QIAamp Micro DNA Kit was used to extract genomic DNA from the CD4+ T cells.

Overall study results and their limits: Since the crossreactivity analysis centred on spike protein, crossreactivity against other viral proteins was not assessed. Crossreactive clones showed significantly weaker SARS-CoV-2-driven expansion than monoreactive clones, consistent with antigenic imprinting. Small numbers of patients and of tested TCRs limited the study. Memory CD4+ clonotypes crossrecognizing SARS-CoV-2 and at least one common cold coronavirus spike were found in approximately 60% of donors. Pre-pandemic and post-infection samples were not both contributed by any donor, so tracing of the source of pre-existing responses was limited.

Library preparation employed the immunoSEQ multiplex PCR assay. In the paper's pipeline: Preprocessing removed nonproductive sequences and CDR3s not starting with C, not ending with F or W, or shorter than 7 amino acids. Antigen-specific clonotypes were called with the MANAFEST web app on the basis of expansion relative to the reference and to other culture wells. A clone counted as positive if significantly expanded in 2 of 3 replicate wells versus the reference culture at FDR below 0.05. A further requirement for positive clones was significant expansion compared with all other tandem wells, along with an odds ratio above 5. After three terminal residues were trimmed from each end, CDR3 homology was quantified as pairwise Levenshtein distance using the stringdist R package. The immuneACCESS repertoire file appears here via TCRdb, limited to in-frame rearrangements. These files lack a portion of the clones; in checked studies, under half of the deficit traces to unresolved V genes, and the cause of the others is not known. The V and J calls and the clone size are those of that table, but D and trimming were determined from the DNA. The sample table records 15,000 to 20,000 clones; 82% of these occur just once. Clones ranked in the top ten supply roughly a third of the sample.

This sequence originates from a human donor in good health. The sequenced sample consisted of CD4+ T cells from PBMCs, cultured in vitro. This chain joins TRBV12-3 or TRBV12-4 to TRBJ1-2, with the D gene not confidently named. The CDR3 protein is CASSALFYGYTF. The nucleotides read TGTGCCAGCAGTGCCCTCTTCTATGGCTACACCTTC.